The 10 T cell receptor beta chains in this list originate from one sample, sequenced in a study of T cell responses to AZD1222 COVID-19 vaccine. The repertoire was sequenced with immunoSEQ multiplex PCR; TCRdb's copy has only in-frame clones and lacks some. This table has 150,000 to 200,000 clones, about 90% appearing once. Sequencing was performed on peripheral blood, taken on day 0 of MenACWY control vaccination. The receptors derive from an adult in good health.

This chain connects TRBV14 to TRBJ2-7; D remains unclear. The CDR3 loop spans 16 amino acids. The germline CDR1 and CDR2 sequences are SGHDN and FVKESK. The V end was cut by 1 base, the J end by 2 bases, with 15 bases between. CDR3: CASSQGGWTRTYEQYF. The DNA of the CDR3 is TGTGCCAGCAGCCAAGGGGGATGGACCCGTACCTACGAGCAGTACTTC.

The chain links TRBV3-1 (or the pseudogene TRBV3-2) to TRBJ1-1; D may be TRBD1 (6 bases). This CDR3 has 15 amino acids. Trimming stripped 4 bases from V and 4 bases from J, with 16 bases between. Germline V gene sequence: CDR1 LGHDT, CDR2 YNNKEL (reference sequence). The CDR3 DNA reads TGTGCCAGCAGCCGAACAGGGAGTGGCCCCACTGAAGCTTTCTTT. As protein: CASSRTGSGPTEAFF.

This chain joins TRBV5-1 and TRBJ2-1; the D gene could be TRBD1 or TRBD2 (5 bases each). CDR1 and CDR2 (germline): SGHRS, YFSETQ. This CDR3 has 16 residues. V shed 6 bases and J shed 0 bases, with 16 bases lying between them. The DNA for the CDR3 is TGCGCCAGCACAAAGGGACCGTCAAGCTCCTACAATGAGCAGTTCTTC. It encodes CASTKGPSSSYNEQFF.

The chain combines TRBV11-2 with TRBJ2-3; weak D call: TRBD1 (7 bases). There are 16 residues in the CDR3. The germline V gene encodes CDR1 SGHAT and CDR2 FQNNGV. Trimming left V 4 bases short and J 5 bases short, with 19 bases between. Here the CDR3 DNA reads TGTGCCAGCAGCTCCCTAGGGACAGTGGAGGGAGATACGCAGTATTTT. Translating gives CASSSLGTVEGDTQYF.

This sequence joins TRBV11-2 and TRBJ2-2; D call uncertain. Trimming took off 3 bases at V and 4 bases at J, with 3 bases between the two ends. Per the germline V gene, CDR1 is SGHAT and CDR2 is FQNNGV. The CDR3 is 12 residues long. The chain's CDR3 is CASSFSTGELFF. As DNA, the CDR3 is TGTGCCAGCAGCTTTAGCACCGGGGAGCTGTTTTTT.

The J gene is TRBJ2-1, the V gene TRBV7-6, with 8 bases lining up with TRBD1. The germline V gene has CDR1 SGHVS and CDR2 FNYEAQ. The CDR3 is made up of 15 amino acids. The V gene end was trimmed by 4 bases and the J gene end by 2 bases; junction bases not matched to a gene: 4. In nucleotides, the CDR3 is TGTGCCAGCAGCTCGGGACAGGTGACCTACAATGAGCAGTTCTTC. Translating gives CASSSGQVTYNEQFF.

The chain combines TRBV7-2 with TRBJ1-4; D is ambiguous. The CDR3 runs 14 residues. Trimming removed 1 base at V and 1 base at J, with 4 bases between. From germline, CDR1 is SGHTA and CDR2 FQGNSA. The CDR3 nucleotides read TGTGCCAGCAGCTTAGGGGGAACTAATGAAAAACTGTTTTTT. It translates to CASSLGGTNEKLFF.

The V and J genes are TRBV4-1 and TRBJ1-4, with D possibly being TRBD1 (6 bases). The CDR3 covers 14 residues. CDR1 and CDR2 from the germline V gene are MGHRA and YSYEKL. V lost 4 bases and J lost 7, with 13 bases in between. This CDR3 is CASSRTAGAEKLFF. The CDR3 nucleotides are TGCGCCAGCAGCCGAACGGCGGGGGCTGAAAAACTGTTTTTT.

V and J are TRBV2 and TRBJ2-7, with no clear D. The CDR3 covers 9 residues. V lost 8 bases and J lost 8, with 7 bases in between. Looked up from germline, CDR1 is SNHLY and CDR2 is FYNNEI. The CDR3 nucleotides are TGTGCCAGCGGGTGGCAGCAGTACTTC. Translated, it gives CASGWQQYF.

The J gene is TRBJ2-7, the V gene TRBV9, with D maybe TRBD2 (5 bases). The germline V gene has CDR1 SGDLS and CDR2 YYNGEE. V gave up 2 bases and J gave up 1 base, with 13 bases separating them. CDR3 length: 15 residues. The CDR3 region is CASSVGGLTSYEQYF. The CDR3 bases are TGTGCCAGCAGCGTCGGCGGGCTGACATCCTACGAGCAGTACTTC.